A selection of T cell receptor beta chains follows, all from one sample in a study of cytomegalovirus exposure and HLA in healthy donors. Only in-frame clones appear in the TCRdb table, and some are missing; sequencing was by immunoSEQ multiplex PCR. The sample has roughly 160,000 clones; 80% are singletons. Sequencing used PBMCs. These receptor sequences come from a young man in good health and CMV-seropositive. Both conserved end residues are part of each CDR3. D genes are given only for firm matches. Expanded clones are given a class, and other clones once, few, many or no size at all.

TRBV5-1	.	TRBJ2-5	.	TGCGCCAGCAGCTTGGGTTCTGTAGGGGGACACGCGGAGACCCAGTACTTC	CASSLGSVGGHAETQYF
TRBV10-3	.	TRBJ2-3	TRBD2	TGTGCCATCAGTGGAAGTAGCGGGGGCGCAGATACGCAGTATTTT	CAISGSSGGADTQYF
TRBV10-2	.	TRBJ2-1	TRBD2	TGCGCCAGCAGAGGACTAGCGGGAGATAGTGAGCAGTTCTTC	CASRGLAGDSEQFF
TRBV7-9	.	TRBJ2-1	.	TGTGCCAGCAGCTTTCAGGGTACTGAGCAGTTCTTC	CASSFQGTEQFF
TRBV7-2	.	TRBJ2-1	.	TGTGCCAGCATCGAGAGCTTTGAGCAGTTCTTC	CASIESFEQFF
TRBV5-4	.	TRBJ1-1	TRBD1	TGTGCCAGCAGCGGCGACAGGGCTGAAGCTTTCTTT	CASSGDRAEAFF
TRBV15	.	TRBJ2-1	TRBD2	TGTGCCACCAGCTTCCACAGGACTAGCGGCAATGAGCAGTTCTTC	CATSFHRTSGNEQFF
TRBV5-1	.	TRBJ2-5	.	TGCGCCAGCAGCCTGGTGGGGGGGCGCGGGGAGACCCAGTACTTC	CASSLVGGRGETQYF
TRBV2	.	TRBJ1-1	.	TGTGCCAGCAGTGATCATTACACCGAAGCTTTCTTT	CASSDHYTEAFF
TRBV2	.	TRBJ2-4	.	TGTGCCAGCTTTCCAACGGGGGGCGCCTCGGACAGTCAGTACTTC	CASFPTGGASDSQYF
TRBV25-1	.	TRBJ1-1	.	TGTGCCAGCAGTGAATCAGCAGGGGCTAGGAAAGAAGCTTTCTTT	CASSESAGARKEAFF
TRBV4-3	.	TRBJ2-3	TRBD2	TGCGCCAGCAGCCGGGCTACCCCGGGACTAGGCACAGATACGCAGTATTTT	CASSRATPGLGTDTQYF
TRBV27	.	TRBJ2-4	.	TGTGCCAGCAGTTTACTCGCGGGACCGCCCCTCTCCAAAAACATTCAGTACTTC	CASSLLAGPPLSKNIQYF
TRBV11-3	.	TRBJ2-5	TRBD2	TGTGCCAGCAGCTTTGGACTAGCGGGAGCGGTCGAGACCCAGTACTTC	CASSFGLAGAVETQYF
TRBV9	.	TRBJ1-4	.	TGTGCCAGCAGCGCGGGGGGGGCTGGTAATGAAAAACTGTTTTTT	CASSAGGAGNEKLFF
TRBV7-9	.	TRBJ2-7	.	TGTGCCAGCAGCCCCGGGACTCCCCCATACGAGCAGTACTTC	CASSPGTPPYEQYF
TRBV30	.	TRBJ1-4	.	TGTGCCTGGAGTGGCCCGGAGTTCGTGGTAGGAACTAATGAAAAACTGTTTTTT	CAWSGPEFVVGTNEKLFF
TRBV19	few	TRBJ1-2	.	TGTGCCACCTTAGCAGGGTCTAATGGCTACACCTTC	CATLAGSNGYTF
TRBV4-2	.	TRBJ2-1	.	TGTGCCAGCAGTAGGAGTCCCTCGGGGGAGCAGTTCTTC	CASSRSPSGEQFF
TRBV5-1	.	TRBJ1-2	TRBD1	TGCGCCAGCAGCGCTGGACAGGGAATATGGTATGGCTACACCTTC	CASSAGQGIWYGYTF
TRBV19	.	TRBJ2-3	TRBD2	TGTGCCAGTAGGGTCGGACTAGCGAGTAACACAGATACGCAGTATTTT	CASRVGLASNTDTQYF
TRBV11-2	.	TRBJ2-5	.	TGTGCCAGCAGCTTAGGTTGGCAAAAGCCGAGGGAGACCCAGTACTTC	CASSLGWQKPRETQYF
TRBV5-4	.	TRBJ1-1	.	TGTGCCAGCAGCTTGGCTACTGAAGCTTTCTTT	CASSLATEAFF
TRBV27	.	TRBJ2-2	TRBD1	TGTGCCAGCGGACAGGCCATAGCGAGCACCGGGGAGCTGTTTTTT	CASGQAIASTGELFF
TRBV7-9	.	TRBJ1-3	.	TGTTCCAGCAGCGCAGGACGACAGGTGTCAATGGGAAACACCATATATTTT	CSSSAGRQVSMGNTIYF
TRBV7-2	.	TRBJ2-1	.	TGTGCCAGCAGCTTCGGGTCTCGTGGGAATGAGCAGTTCTTC	CASSFGSRGNEQFF
TRBV5-1	.	TRBJ2-7	TRBD1	TGCGCCAGCAGCTTGGCTTTAACAGGGGGGATCTACGAGCAGTACTTC	CASSLALTGGIYEQYF
TRBV14	.	TRBJ2-1	.	TGTGCCAGCAGCCAATCTGGAGGGAGAGGTAACAATGAGCAGTTCTTC	CASSQSGGRGNNEQFF
TRBV5-5	.	TRBJ1-5	TRBD1	TGTGCCAGCAGCCAGGGACAGGGAAGGAATCAGCCCCAGCATTTT	CASSQGQGRNQPQHF
TRBV29-1	.	TRBJ2-7	.	TGCAGCGTTGAGTTAGGGAGTGAGCAGTACTTC	CSVELGSEQYF
TRBV6-1	.	TRBJ2-7	TRBD1	TGTGCCAGCGGTGACAGGGGTTATAACTACGAGCAGTACTTC	CASGDRGYNYEQYF
TRBV19	many	TRBJ1-1	.	TGTGCCAGTAGCCGACAGGTCAAAACTGAAGCTTTCTTT	CASSRQVKTEAFF
TRBV19	.	TRBJ2-5	.	TGTGCCAGTAGTATAGAGGAGTCAGGGCAGTTAGAGACCCAGTACTTC	CASSIEESGQLETQYF
TRBV14	.	TRBJ1-1	.	TGTGCCAGCAGCCAAGATGCATCAGGGTGGGGGAACACTGAAGCTTTCTTT	CASSQDASGWGNTEAFF
TRBV5-4	.	TRBJ2-2	.	TGTGCCAGCAGCCCACGGGTGGACATTCCGAACACCGGGGAGCTGTTTTTT	CASSPRVDIPNTGELFF
TRBV27	.	TRBJ1-5	.	TGTGCCAGCAGTTTAGGTGCGGAGCATCAGCCCCAGCATTTT	CASSLGAEHQPQHF
TRBV27	.	TRBJ1-1	TRBD1	TGTGCCAGCAGCCCCAGACAGGGAGGTCGTGGTGAAGCTTTCTTT	CASSPRQGGRGEAFF
TRBV29-1	.	TRBJ2-6	.	TGCAGCGTTGGCTTTAGTGGGGCCAACGGCCTGACTTTC	CSVGFSGANGLTF
TRBV27	.	TRBJ2-3	.	TGTGCCAGCAGTCTAAGTTACACAGATACGCAGTATTTT	CASSLSYTDTQYF
TRBV7-3	.	TRBJ1-1	.	TGTGCCAGCAGCTCAGACACGAACACTGAAGCTTTCTTT	CASSSDTNTEAFF
TRBV11-3	.	TRBJ2-1	TRBD1	TGTGCCAGCAGCCCCCGCAGGGGGCTTAACGATGAGCAGTTCTTC	CASSPRRGLNDEQFF
TRBV10-3	.	TRBJ2-2	TRBD2	TGTGCCATCAGGGGACTAGCGGGAATCTCCGGGGAGCTGTTTTTT	CAIRGLAGISGELFF
TRBV5-4	.	TRBJ2-6	.	TGTGCCAGCAGCCTTGATTTTTGGCTTTCTGGGGCCAACGTCCTGACTTTC	CASSLDFWLSGANVLTF
TRBV19	.	TRBJ2-5	TRBD2	TGTGCCAGTAGCGGGTGGACTAGTAAAGAGACCCAGTACTTC	CASSGWTSKETQYF
TRBV6-6	.	TRBJ1-4	TRBD1	TGTGCCAGCAGTAAAGGACAGGGGGCTAATGAAAAACTGTTTTTT	CASSKGQGANEKLFF
TRBV19	.	TRBJ1-3	.	TGTGCCAGTAGTATAGGCCGACTCTCTGGAAACACCATATATTTT	CASSIGRLSGNTIYF
TRBV5-6	once	TRBJ2-3	TRBD2	TGTGCCAGCAGCTTGATAGCGGGGGGGGGTTTCAACACAGATACGCAGTATTTT	CASSLIAGGGFNTDTQYF
TRBV6-6	.	TRBJ2-1	.	TGTGCCAGCAGTTACTCTCCCGTCAATGAGCAGTTCTTC	CASSYSPVNEQFF
TRBV6-5	.	TRBJ2-4	TRBD1	TGTGCCAGCAGAAGGACAGGGTACCACATTCAGTACTTC	CASRRTGYHIQYF
TRBV2	.	TRBJ2-5	TRBD1	TGTGCCAGCAGAGAGAGGGGGCTTGAGACCCAGTACTTC	CASRERGLETQYF